Listed below are T cell receptor beta chains from one sample, sequenced in a study of beta chain features in type 1 diabetes. Generated by immunoSEQ multiplex PCR, the TCRdb table keeps only in-frame clones and is missing some. The table lists just over 600,000 clones, roughly a sixth of them singletons, with approximately 0.087% in the top ten. The source material was naive CD4+ T cells from blood. These receptors all come from a man aged 18 to 30 in good health. The CDR3 runs from the conserved cysteine through the conserved F or W. The D gene is left open where the match is weak. Rows give clone size only sometimes, using once, few, many, or a class for an expanded clone.

NA,TRBV5-1,TRBJ2-5,NA,CASSRGIPQQETQYF,TGCGCCAGCAGCCGGGGGATACCTCAGCAAGAGACCCAGTACTTC
NA,TRBV27,TRBJ2-7,NA,CASSLLPGNSYEQYF,TGTGCCAGCAGTTTACTTCCAGGTAACTCCTACGAGCAGTACTTC
TRBD1,TRBV12-5,TRBJ2-2,NA,CASGSPGTGPLRERTGELFF,TGTGCTAGTGGTTCCCCAGGGACAGGGCCTCTACGGGAGAGGACCGGGGAGCTGTTTTTT
NA,TRBV6-5,TRBJ2-7,few,CASSEAGYEQYF,TGTGCCAGCAGTGAAGCTGGGTACGAGCAGTACTTC
NA,TRBV4-1,TRBJ1-2,NA,CASSYLQGPKGNGYTF,TGCGCCAGCAGCTACTTACAAGGACCCAAAGGGAATGGCTACACCTTC
TRBD1,TRBV9,TRBJ2-3,few,CASSRTGQGGADTQYF,TGTGCCAGCAGTCGTACGGGACAGGGCGGGGCAGATACGCAGTATTTT
NA,TRBV5-4,TRBJ2-1,once,CASSLDWGLNEQFF,TGTGCCAGCAGCTTGGATTGGGGCCTTAATGAGCAGTTCTTC
NA,TRBV27,TRBJ1-2,few,CASSTWGYSGGFYGYTF,TGTGCCAGCAGTACTTGGGGATATTCAGGAGGTTTCTATGGCTACACCTTC
NA,TRBV5-4,TRBJ2-2,few,CASSSPFQGGTGELFF,TGTGCCAGCAGCTCCCCATTCCAGGGCGGCACCGGGGAGCTGTTTTTT
TRBD1,TRBV9,TRBJ2-7,once,CASSVGGQGSYEQYF,TGTGCCAGCAGCGTAGGCGGACAGGGTTCGTACGAGCAGTACTTC
TRBD2,TRBV10-3,TRBJ2-7,NA,CAISIAGGSAEQYF,TGTGCCATCAGTATAGCGGGAGGCTCCGCCGAGCAGTACTTC
NA,TRBV6-5,TRBJ1-1,NA,CASTAAFFNTEAFF,TGTGCCAGCACTGCGGCTTTTTTTAACACTGAAGCTTTCTTT
NA,TRBV28,TRBJ2-1,few,CASSSRKNEQFF,TGTGCCAGCAGTTCTCGTAAAAACGAGCAGTTCTTC